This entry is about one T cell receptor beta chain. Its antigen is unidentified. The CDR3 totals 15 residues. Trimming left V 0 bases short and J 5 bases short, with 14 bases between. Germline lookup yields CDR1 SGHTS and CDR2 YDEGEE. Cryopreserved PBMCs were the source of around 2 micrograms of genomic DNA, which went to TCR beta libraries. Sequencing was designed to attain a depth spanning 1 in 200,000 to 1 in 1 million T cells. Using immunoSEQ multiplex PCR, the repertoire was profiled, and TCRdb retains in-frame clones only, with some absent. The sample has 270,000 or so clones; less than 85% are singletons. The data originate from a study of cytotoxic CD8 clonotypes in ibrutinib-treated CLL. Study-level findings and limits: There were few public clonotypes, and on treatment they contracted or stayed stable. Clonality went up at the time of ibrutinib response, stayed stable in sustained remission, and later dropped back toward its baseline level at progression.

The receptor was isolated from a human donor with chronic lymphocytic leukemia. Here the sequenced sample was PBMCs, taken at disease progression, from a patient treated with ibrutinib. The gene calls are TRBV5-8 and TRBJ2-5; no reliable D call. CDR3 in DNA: TGTGCCAGCAGCTTGGGGAAGATGGATCGGGAGACCCAGTACTTC. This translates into CASSLGKMDRETQYF.